One T cell receptor (beta chain) is described in this entry. The data are from a study of shared clonotypes between healthy human individuals. Clones were sequenced by immunoSEQ multiplex PCR, and TCRdb holds only the in-frame ones, with some missing. The top ten clones hold 0.36% of a sample with 2 million to 2.5 million clones, roughly 93% of them seen once. Unmatched junction bases numbered 12, after V lost 0 bases and J lost 6 bases. CDR3 size: 19 residues. Looked up from germline, CDR1 is LGHNA and CDR2 is YSLEER. This TCR was sampled from a man in his late teens or twenties in good health. Some clones in this sample may be carry-over from other donors' samples. Material for sequencing was naive CD4+ T cells from PBMCs. As for subset: CD45RA+ positively selected. This chain connects TRBV4-3 to TRBJ2-3, with TRBD2 matching 13 bases. This chain's CDR3 is CASSQEISTSGRAWDTQYF. CDR3 coding DNA: TGCGCCAGCAGCCAAGAGATAAGCACTAGCGGGAGGGCTTGGGATACGCAGTATTTT.